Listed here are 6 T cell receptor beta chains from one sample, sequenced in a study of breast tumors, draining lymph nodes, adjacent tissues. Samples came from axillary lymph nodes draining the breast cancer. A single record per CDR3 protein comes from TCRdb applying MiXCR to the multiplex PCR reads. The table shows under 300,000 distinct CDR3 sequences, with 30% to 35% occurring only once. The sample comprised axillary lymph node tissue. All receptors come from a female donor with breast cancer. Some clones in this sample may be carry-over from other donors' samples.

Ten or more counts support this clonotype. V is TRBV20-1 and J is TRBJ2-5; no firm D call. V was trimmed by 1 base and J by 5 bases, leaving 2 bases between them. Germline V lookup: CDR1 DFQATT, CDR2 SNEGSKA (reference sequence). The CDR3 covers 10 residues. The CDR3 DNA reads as TGCAGTGCTAGAGGGGAGACCCAGTACTTC. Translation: CSARGETQYF.

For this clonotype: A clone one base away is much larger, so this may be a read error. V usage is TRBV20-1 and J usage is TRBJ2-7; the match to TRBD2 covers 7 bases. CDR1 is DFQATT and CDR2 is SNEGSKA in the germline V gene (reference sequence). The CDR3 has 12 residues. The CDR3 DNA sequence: TGCAGTGCTAGAACTAGCGTGGGTGAGCCGTACTTC. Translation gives CSARTSVGEPYF.

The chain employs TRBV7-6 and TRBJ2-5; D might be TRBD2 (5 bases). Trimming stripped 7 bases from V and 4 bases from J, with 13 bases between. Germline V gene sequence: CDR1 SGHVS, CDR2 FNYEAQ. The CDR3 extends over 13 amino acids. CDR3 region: CASTGRRSETQYF. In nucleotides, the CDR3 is TGTGCCAGCACCGGAAGGAGGTCAGAGACCCAGTACTTC.

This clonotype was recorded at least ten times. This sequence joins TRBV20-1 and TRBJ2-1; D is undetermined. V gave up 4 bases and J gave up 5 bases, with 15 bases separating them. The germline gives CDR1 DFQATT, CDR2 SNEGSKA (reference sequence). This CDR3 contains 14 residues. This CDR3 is CSAKVSVIHNEQFF. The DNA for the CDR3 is TGCAGTGCTAAGGTCAGCGTGATCCACAATGAGCAGTTCTTC.

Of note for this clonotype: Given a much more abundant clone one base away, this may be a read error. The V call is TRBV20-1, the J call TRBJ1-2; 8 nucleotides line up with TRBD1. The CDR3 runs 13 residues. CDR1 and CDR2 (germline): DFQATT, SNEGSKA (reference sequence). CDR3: CSAMDRAGYAYTF. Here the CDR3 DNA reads TGCAGTGCCATGGACAGGGCCGGGTATGCCTACACCTTC.

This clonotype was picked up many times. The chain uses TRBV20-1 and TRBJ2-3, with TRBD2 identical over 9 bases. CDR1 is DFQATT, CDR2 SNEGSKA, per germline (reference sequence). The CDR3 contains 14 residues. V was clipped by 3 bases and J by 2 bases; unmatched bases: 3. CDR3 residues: CSAREGLATDTQYF. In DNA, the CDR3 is TGCAGTGCTAGGGAGGGACTAGCCACAGATACGCAGTATTTT.